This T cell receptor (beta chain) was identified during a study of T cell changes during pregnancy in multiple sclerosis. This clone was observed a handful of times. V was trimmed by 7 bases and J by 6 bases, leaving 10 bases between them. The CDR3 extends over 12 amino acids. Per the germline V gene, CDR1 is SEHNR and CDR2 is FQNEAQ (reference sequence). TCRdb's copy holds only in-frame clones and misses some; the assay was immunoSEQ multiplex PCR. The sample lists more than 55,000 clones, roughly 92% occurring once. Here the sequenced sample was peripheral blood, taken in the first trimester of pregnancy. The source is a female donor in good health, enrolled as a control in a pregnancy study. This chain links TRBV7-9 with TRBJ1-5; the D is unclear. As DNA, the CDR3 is TGTGCCAGCAACCTAGCCGGTCAGCCCCAGCATTTT. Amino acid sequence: CASNLAGQPQHF.